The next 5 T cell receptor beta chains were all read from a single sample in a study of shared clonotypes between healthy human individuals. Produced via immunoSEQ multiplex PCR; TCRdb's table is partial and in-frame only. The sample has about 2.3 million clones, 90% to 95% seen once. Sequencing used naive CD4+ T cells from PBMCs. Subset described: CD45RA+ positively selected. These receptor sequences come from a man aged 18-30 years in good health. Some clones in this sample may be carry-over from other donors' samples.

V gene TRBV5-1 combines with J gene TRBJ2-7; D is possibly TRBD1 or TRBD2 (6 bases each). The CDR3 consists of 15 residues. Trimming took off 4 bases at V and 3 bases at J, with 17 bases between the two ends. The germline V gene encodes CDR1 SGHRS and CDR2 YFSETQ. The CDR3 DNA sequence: TGCGCCAGCAGCCTATCGCCGGGGGCCGACTACGAGCAGTACTTC. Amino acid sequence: CASSLSPGADYEQYF.

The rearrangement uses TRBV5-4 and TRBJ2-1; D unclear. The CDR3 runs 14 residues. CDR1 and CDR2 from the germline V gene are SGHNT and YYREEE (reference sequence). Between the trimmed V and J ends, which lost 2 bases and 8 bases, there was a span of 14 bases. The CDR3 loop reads CASSFENNQDEQFF. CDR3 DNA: TGTGCCAGCAGCTTCGAAAACAATCAAGATGAGCAGTTCTTC.

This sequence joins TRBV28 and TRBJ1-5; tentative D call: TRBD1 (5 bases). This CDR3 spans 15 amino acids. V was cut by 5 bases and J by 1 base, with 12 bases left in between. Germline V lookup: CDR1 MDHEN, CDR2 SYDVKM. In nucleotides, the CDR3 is TGTGCCAGCAGTATAGGGGTGAGGAGCAATCAGCCCCAGCATTTT. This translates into CASSIGVRSNQPQHF.

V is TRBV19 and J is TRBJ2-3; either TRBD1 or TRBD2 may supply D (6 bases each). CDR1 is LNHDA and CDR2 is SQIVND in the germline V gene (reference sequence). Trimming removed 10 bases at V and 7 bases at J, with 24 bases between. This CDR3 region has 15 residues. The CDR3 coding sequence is TGTGCCACAGCCTTCCCCGGGGGCGCGAGGTATACGCAGTATTTT. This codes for CATAFPGGARYTQYF.

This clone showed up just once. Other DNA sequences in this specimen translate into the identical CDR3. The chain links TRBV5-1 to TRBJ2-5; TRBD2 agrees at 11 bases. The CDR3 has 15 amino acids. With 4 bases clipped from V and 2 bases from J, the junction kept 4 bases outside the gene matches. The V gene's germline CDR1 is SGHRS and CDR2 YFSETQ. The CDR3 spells CASSPGLAEQETQYF. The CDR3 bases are TGCGCCAGCAGCCCGGGACTAGCGGAACAAGAGACCCAGTACTTC.